The next 10 T cell receptor beta chains were all read from a single sample in a study of T cells in Graves' hyperthyroidism and ophthalmopathy. RNA transcripts gave rise to amplified TCR beta CDR3 regions. Researchers ran a first-round RT-PCR on the TCR CDR3 using the HTBI primer set. Via MiXCR, TCRdb re-called the multiplex PCR reads, giving one row per CDR3 protein. The sample includes fewer than 450,000 distinct CDR3 sequences, roughly a sixth seen only once; the top ten take around a third. What was sequenced was blood. Source of these receptors: a woman aged 30 to 39 with Graves' hyperthyroidism that later progressed to Graves' ophthalmopathy.

The chain carries TRBV4-2 and TRBJ2-7; 8 bases line up with TRBD2. Germline V gives CDR1 LGHNA, CDR2 YNFKEQ. With 1 base clipped from V and 0 bases from J, the junction kept 2 bases outside the gene matches. The length of the CDR3 is 15 residues. CDR3 amino acids: CASSQGLASSYEQYF. The DNA for the CDR3 is TGTGCCAGCAGCCAAGGACTAGCGAGCTCCTACGAGCAGTACTTC.

Of note for this clonotype: Being one base from a much bigger clone, this may be a read error. V gene TRBV6-1 combines with J gene TRBJ2-3, with D perhaps being TRBD1 or TRBD2 (5 bases each). V was clipped by 4 bases and J by 6 bases, with 17 bases between them. Germline V gene sequence: CDR1 MNHNS, CDR2 SASEGT. The CDR3 has 15 amino acids. CDR3 protein: CASSAGRVNPDTQYF. The CDR3 DNA reads as TGTGCCAGCAGTGCGGGACGGGTTAATCCCGATACGCAGTATTTT.

The J gene is TRBJ2-7, the V gene TRBV4-1; D tentatively reads TRBD1 or TRBD2 (5 bases each). V dropped 1 base and J dropped 3 bases, with 13 bases sitting between them. CDR1 is MGHRA, CDR2 YSYEKL, per germline. The CDR3 has 15 amino acids. In DNA form, the CDR3 reads TGCGCCAGCAGCCAAGTGGGGACGAAAAACTACGAGCAGTACTTC. It specifies CASSQVGTKNYEQYF.

This clonotype was seen at least ten times. The rearrangement joins TRBV28 to TRBJ2-3, with D possibly TRBD2 on 6 matching bases. Looked up from germline, CDR1 is MDHEN and CDR2 is SYDVKM. V lost 8 bases and J 6 bases, leaving 21 bases between the germline ends. This CDR3 region has 15 residues. DNA for the CDR3: TGTGCCAGCTTTCCAACGGGGCAGGCGGGGGATACGCAGTATTTT. Translation gives CASFPTGQAGDTQYF.

The chain employs TRBV29-1 and TRBJ1-1; possibly TRBD1 for D (5 bases). Trimming left V 4 bases short and J 4 bases short, with 13 bases between. The germline CDR1 and CDR2 sequences are SQVTM and ANQGSEA. The CDR3 is 13 amino acids. DNA of the CDR3: TGCAGCGTTGGCGGGGGGGAAGGCACTGAAGCTTTCTTT. This sequence encodes CSVGGGEGTEAFF.

This clonotype was recorded at least ten times. The chain joins TRBV12-3 or TRBV12-4 to TRBJ2-1; D is tentatively TRBD1 or TRBD2 (5 bases each). This CDR3 comprises 15 residues. Trimming left V 7 bases short and J 2 bases short, with 15 bases between. The CDR3, as DNA: TGTGCCAGCACCCCGGGACGAGCGGCCTACAATGAGCAGTTCTTC. Its protein is CASTPGRAAYNEQFF.

In this sample, this clonotype turned up many times. V and J are TRBV5-1 and TRBJ2-5; perhaps TRBD2 as D (6 bases). This CDR3 comprises 16 residues. The germline gives CDR1 SGHRS, CDR2 YFSETQ. V was shortened by 4 bases and J by 4 bases, with 20 bases between the two germline ends. The DNA of the CDR3 is TGCGCCAGCAGCGACCAAGCGGGCTTAAGTGGAGAGACCCAGTACTTC. It yields the protein CASSDQAGLSGETQYF.

The chain couples TRBV6-2 or TRBV6-3 to TRBJ2-5, with 9 bases lining up with TRBD2. The CDR3 consists of 14 residues. CDR1 is MNHEY and CDR2 is SVGEGT in the germline V gene. V lost 6 bases to trimming and J lost 2 bases; unmatched junction nucleotides: 4. CDR3 residues: CASRSGGLQETQYF. For the CDR3, the DNA is TGTGCCAGCAGGAGCGGGGGGTTACAAGAGACCCAGTACTTC.

The chain recombines TRBV5-4 with TRBJ1-4, with 10 bases that match TRBD1. V dropped 2 bases and J dropped 3; count of bases not matched to a gene: 4. Germline values: CDR1 SGHNT, CDR2 YYREEE (reference sequence). CDR3 length: 16 amino acids. Here the CDR3 reads CASSFSDRGSNEKLFF. CDR3 DNA: TGTGCCAGCAGCTTTTCGGACAGGGGGTCTAATGAAAAACTGTTTTTT.

This clonotype was picked up many times. The chain recombines TRBV12-3 or TRBV12-4 with TRBJ2-1; no clear D gene. The CDR3 runs 14 residues. V was cut by 10 bases and J by 3 bases, with 16 bases left in between. CDR3 nucleotides: TGTGCCATCCGGATAAGTCTCGGCTACAATGAGCAGTTCTTC. It encodes CAIRISLGYNEQFF.